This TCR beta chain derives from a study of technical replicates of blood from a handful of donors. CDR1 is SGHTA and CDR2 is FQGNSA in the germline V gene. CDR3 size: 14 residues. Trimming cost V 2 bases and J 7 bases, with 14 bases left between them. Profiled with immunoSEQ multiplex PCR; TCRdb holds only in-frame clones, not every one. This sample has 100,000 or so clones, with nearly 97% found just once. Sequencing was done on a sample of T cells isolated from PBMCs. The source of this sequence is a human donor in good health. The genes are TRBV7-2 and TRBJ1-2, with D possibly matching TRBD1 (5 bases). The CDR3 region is CASSLTQMGGGYTF. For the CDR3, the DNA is TGTGCCAGCAGCTTAACTCAGATGGGGGGTGGCTACACCTTC.